This entry lists 15 T cell receptor beta chains sequenced from one sample in a study of shared clonotypes between healthy human individuals. Sequenced by immunoSEQ multiplex PCR; TCRdb stores in-frame clones only, minus some. This sample has some 1,400,000 clones; around 97% occur once, and the top ten carry approximately 1.1%. Sequenced sample: naive CD4+ T cells sorted from blood. Regarding subset: CD45RA+ positively selected. The source of these receptors is a man aged 25-45 years in good health.

The gene calls are TRBV14 and TRBJ2-3; D call uncertain. Trimming removed 4 bases at V and 8 bases at J, with 22 bases between. This CDR3 region has 16 residues. Germline V CDR1 and CDR2: SGHDN, FVKESK. In DNA form, the CDR3 reads TGTGCCAGCAGCCCTACTAAGGACCTCCCATCGTTTACGCAGTATTTT. This translates into CASSPTKDLPSFTQYF.

The chain employs TRBV5-1 and TRBJ2-1; 7 nucleotides line up with TRBD2. Looked up from germline, CDR1 is SGHRS and CDR2 is YFSETQ. The V segment lost 6 bases and the J segment 0 bases; nucleotides outside the gene matches: 9. The CDR3 consists of 16 residues. The CDR3 region has the DNA TGCGCCAGCACCCGGGAGGCTGAGAGCTCCTACAATGAGCAGTTCTTC. This translates into CASTREAESSYNEQFF.

V is TRBV19 and J is TRBJ2-1; D unclear. From germline, CDR1 is LNHDA and CDR2 SQIVND (reference sequence). Trimming cost V 6 bases and J 10 bases, with 19 bases left between them. This CDR3 is built from 14 residues. Written as DNA, the CDR3 is TGTGCCAGTAGCATCCAATTGTTTGCAGAGGAGCAGTTCTTC. Amino acids: CASSIQLFAEEQFF.

The chain has TRBV7-9 and TRBJ2-3; TRBD1 matches 8 bases. The CDR3 extends over 18 amino acids. The V gene end was trimmed by 5 bases and the J gene end by 1 base; junction bases not matched to a gene: 14. The germline V gene encodes CDR1 SEHNR and CDR2 FQNEAQ (reference sequence). For the CDR3, the DNA is TGTGCCAGCAGCCATAGGACAGGGACGGCCCGGCGCACAGATACGCAGTATTTT. Translating it yields CASSHRTGTARRTDTQYF. Looking up the rest from reference TRBV7-9 and TRBJ2-3 gives the full variable domain: DTGVSQNPRHKITKRGQNVTFRCDPISEHNRLYWYRQTLGQGPEFLTYFQNEAQLEKSRLLSDRFSAERPKGSFSTLEIQRTEQGDSAMYLCASSHRTGTARRTDTQYFGPGTRLTVL.

This chain joins TRBV4-3 and TRBJ2-1, with D tentatively TRBD2 (6 bases). This CDR3 comprises 14 residues. Germline V gene sequence: CDR1 LGHNA, CDR2 YSLEER. Trimming stripped 7 bases from V and 5 bases from J, with 15 bases between. The CDR3 sequence is CASTPGLDDNEQFF. The CDR3 DNA follows: TGCGCCAGCACCCCGGGACTCGACGACAATGAGCAGTTCTTC.

This sequence joins TRBV27 and TRBJ1-5; TRBD1 matches 10 bases. V was pared by 5 bases and J by 1 base, with 2 bases of the junction left unmatched. Germline V lookup: CDR1 MNHEY, CDR2 SMNVEV (reference sequence). The CDR3 extends over 15 amino acids. CDR3 DNA: TGTGCCAGCAGTACGACAGGGGGCAGCAATCAGCCCCAGCATTTT. It encodes CASSTTGGSNQPQHF.

V and J are TRBV13 and TRBJ1-3; D call uncertain. V lost 6 bases and J lost 1, with 7 bases in between. Germline V lookup: CDR1 PRHDT, CDR2 FYEKMQ (reference sequence). The CDR3 sequence is 13 residues long. In DNA form, the CDR3 reads TGTGCCAGCAGGGGTTCTTCTGGAAACACCATATATTTT. Translating it yields CASRGSSGNTIYF.

A single count supports this clone. The chain links TRBV18 to TRBJ2-1; the match to TRBD2 covers 9 bases. The CDR3 length is 15 residues. The J segment lost 3 bases and the V segment lost 3 bases, leaving 3 bases of the junction unmatched. Per the germline V gene, CDR1 is KGHSH and CDR2 is LQKENI. CDR3 in amino acids: CASSPQREVYNEQFF. For the CDR3, the DNA is TGTGCCAGCTCACCGCAGCGGGAGGTCTACAATGAGCAGTTCTTC. The full variable domain, its missing parts supplied by reference TRBV18 and TRBJ2-1, is NAGVMQNPRHLVRRRGQEARLRCSPMKGHSHVYWYRQLPEEGLKFMVYLQKENIIDESGMPKERFSAEFPKEGPSILRIQQVVRGDSAAYFCASSPQREVYNEQFFGPGTRLTVL.

As for this clone: Other DNA sequences in this specimen translate into the identical CDR3. This chain joins TRBV7-9 and TRBJ1-4; unclear D gene. Trimming cost V 3 bases and J 0 bases, with 8 bases left between them. Germline V gene sequence: CDR1 SEHNR, CDR2 FQNEAQ (reference sequence). This CDR3 region has 15 residues. CDR3 bases: TGTGCCAGCAGCTTTGGCCGTTCAACTAATGAAAAACTGTTTTTT. Translated: CASSFGRSTNEKLFF.

V and J are TRBV5-4 and TRBJ2-1; 15 bases map to TRBD2. The CDR3 sequence is 19 residues long. Germline CDR1 and CDR2: SGHNT and YYREEE (reference sequence). The trim removed 3 bases at V and 6 bases at J, leaving 13 bases unmatched. The CDR3 region is CASSSGLAGGGTGANEQFF. The CDR3, as DNA: TGTGCCAGCAGCTCCGGACTAGCGGGAGGGGGGACTGGTGCCAATGAGCAGTTCTTC.

The sample holds one count of this clone. Distinct nucleotide sequences in the sample also encode this CDR3. The genes are TRBV5-1 and TRBJ2-5; D unresolved. Germline loops: CDR1 SGHRS, CDR2 YFSETQ. V lost 4 bases, J lost 1 base, and 8 bases lay in between. This CDR3 spans 13 amino acids. This chain's CDR3 is CASSPTGQETQYF. CDR3 in DNA: TGCGCCAGCAGCCCTACCGGCCAAGAGACCCAGTACTTC.

CDR3 DNA: TGTGCCAGCAGCTTTACCGGGACAGGGAACTACAATGAGCAGTTCTTC. Amino acid sequence: CASSFTGTGNYNEQFF. The gene calls are TRBV9 and TRBJ2-1; 9 positions agree with TRBD1. Germline CDR1 is SGDLS and CDR2 is YYNGEE. This CDR3 comprises 16 residues. J lost 3 bases, V lost 4 bases, and 8 bases had no gene match.

This clone was seen only once. The chain uses TRBV14 and TRBJ2-4; 8 nucleotides agree with TRBD1. Per germline, CDR1 SGHDN and CDR2 FVKESK. Trimming took 4 bases from V and 0 from J; bases not matched to a gene: 5. The CDR3 has 16 amino acids. For the CDR3, the DNA is TGTGCCAGCAGCCGACAGGGGCCATTAGCCAAAAACATTCAGTACTTC. Its translation is CASSRQGPLAKNIQYF.

The chain uses TRBV7-8 and TRBJ1-2; TRBD1 is a possible D gene (5 bases). Between the trimmed V and J ends, which lost 5 bases and 3 bases, there was a span of 13 bases. The V gene's germline CDR1 is SGHVS and CDR2 FQNEAQ. There are 14 residues in the CDR3. The DNA of the CDR3 is TGTGCCAGCAGCCTAGAAGGGGACCACTATGGCTACACCTTC. This translates into CASSLEGDHYGYTF.

The gene calls are TRBV7-2 and TRBJ1-4; D is possibly TRBD1 (5 bases). In germline, CDR1 is SGHTA, CDR2 FQGNSA. The CDR3 is made up of 15 amino acids. V was pared by 5 bases and J by 3 bases, with 13 bases between. The CDR3 is CASSPYRQSNEKLFF. In DNA form, the CDR3 reads TGTGCCAGCAGCCCCTACCGACAGTCTAATGAAAAACTGTTTTTT.